This T cell receptor beta chain is drawn from a study of T cell responses to AZD1222 COVID-19 vaccine. This table comes from immunoSEQ multiplex PCR, and its TCRdb copy is limited to in-frame clones, with some not included. The top ten hold 8.5% to 12% of the sample, which has 120,000 or so clones, around 87% seen once. The length of the CDR3 is 14 residues. In germline, CDR1 is KGHDR, CDR2 SFDVKD. With V trimmed by 4 bases and J by 1 base, 3 bases remained unmatched. Findings and limits, study-wide: Vaccine-associated CD4 TCRs spanned spike, dominant at 160-218 and 743-854. Among spike-specific TCRs, nearly half reportedly target unmutated variant regions. Possibly, clonal diversity was underestimated; donors were largely white British and included more females. Among AZD1222 vaccinees, only 5 to 7 were seropositive at baseline.

For this clone: Its matching antigen is unknown.

The sequenced sample was peripheral blood, obtained on day 0 of AZD1222 vaccination. The TCR sequence derives from an adult in good health. The rearrangement uses TRBV24-1 and TRBJ2-7; 7 bases line up with TRBD2. CDR3 sequence (DNA): TGTGCCACCAGTGAGGCGGGAGCATCCTACGAGCAGTACTTC. The encoded protein is CATSEAGASYEQYF.